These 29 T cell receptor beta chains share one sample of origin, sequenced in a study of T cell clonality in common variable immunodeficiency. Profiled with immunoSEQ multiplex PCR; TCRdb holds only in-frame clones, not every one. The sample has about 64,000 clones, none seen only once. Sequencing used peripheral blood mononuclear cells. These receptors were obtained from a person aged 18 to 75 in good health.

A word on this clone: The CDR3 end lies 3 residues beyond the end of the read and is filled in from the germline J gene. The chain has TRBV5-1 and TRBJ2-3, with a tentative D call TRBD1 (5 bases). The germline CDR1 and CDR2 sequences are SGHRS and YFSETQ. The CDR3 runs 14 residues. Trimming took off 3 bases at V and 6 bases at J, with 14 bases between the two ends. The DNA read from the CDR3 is TGCGCCAGCAGCTCAGAAGAAGGGGCTGATACG. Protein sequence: CASSSEEGADT. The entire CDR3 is CASSSEEGADTQYF.

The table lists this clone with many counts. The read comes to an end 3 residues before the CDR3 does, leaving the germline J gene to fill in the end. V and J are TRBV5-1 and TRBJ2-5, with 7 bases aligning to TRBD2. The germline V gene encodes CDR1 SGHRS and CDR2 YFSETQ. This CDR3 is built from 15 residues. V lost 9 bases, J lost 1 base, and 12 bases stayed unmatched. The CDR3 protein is CATAGAGEPQETQYF. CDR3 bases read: TGCGCCACTGCCGGGGCGGGGGAGCCCCAAGAGACC. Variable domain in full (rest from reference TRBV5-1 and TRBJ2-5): KAGVTQTPRYLIKTRGQQVTLSCSPISGHRSVSWYQQTPGQGLQFLFEYFSETQRNKGNFPGRFSGRQFSNSRSEMNVSTLELGDSALYLCATAGAGEPQETQYFGPGTRLLVL.

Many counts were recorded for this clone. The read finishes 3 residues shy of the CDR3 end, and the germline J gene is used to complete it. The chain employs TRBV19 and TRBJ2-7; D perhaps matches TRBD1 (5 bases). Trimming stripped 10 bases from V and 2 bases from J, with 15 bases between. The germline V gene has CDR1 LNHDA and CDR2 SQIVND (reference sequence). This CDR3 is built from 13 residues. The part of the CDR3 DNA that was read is TGTGCCACCAAGAGGCCCAGGGCCTACGAG. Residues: CATKRPRAYE. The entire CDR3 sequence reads CATKRPRAYEQYF.

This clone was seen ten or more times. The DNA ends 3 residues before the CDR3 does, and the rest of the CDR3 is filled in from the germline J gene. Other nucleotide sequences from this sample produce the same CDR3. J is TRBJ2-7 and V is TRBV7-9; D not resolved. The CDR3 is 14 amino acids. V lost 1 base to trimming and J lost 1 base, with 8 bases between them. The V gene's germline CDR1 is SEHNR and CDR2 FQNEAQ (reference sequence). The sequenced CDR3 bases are TGTGCCAGCAGCTTAGGTGGCGGTTCCTACGAG. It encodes CASSLGGGSYE. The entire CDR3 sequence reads CASSLGGGSYEQYF.

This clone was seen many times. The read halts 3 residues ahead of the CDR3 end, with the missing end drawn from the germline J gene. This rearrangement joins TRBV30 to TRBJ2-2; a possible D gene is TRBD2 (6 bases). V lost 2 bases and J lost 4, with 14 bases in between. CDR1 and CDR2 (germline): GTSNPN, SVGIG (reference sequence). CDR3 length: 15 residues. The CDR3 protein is CAWSPFGGSTGELFF. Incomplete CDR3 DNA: TGTGCCTGGAGTCCCTTTGGGGGGAGCACCGGGGAG.

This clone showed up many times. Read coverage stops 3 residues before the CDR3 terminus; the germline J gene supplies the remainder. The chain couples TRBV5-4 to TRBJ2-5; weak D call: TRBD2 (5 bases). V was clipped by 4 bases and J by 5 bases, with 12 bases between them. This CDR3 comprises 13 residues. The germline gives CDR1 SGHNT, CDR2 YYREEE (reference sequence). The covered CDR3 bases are TGTGCCAGCAGCGATACTAGTAGCGAGACC. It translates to CASSDTSSET. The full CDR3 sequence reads CASSDTSSETQYF. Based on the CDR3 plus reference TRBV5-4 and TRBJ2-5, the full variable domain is ETGVTQSPTHLIKTRGQQVTLRCSSQSGHNTVSWYQQALGQGPQFIFQYYREEENGRGNFPPRFSGLQFPNYSSELNVNALELDDSALYLCASSDTSSETQYFGPGTRLLVL.

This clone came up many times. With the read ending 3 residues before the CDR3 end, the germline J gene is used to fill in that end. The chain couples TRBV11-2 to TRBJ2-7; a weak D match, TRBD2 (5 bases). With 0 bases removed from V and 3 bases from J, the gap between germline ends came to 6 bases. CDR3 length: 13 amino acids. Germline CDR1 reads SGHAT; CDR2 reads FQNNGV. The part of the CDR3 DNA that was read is TGTGCCAGCAGCTTAGATGCGGGCTACGAG. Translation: CASSLDAGYE. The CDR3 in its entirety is CASSLDAGYEQYF.

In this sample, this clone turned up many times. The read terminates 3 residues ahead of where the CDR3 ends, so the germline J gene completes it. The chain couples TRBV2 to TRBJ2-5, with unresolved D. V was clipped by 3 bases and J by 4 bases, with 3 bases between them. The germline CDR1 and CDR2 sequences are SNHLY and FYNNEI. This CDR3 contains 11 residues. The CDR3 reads CASSDRETQYF. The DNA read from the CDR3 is TGTGCCAGCAGTGACAGAGAGACC.

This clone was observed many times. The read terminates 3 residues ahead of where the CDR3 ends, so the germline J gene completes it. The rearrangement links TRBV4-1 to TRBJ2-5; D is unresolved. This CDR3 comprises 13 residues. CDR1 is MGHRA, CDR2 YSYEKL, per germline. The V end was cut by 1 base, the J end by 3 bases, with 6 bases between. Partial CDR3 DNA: TGCGCCAGCAGCCAAGGACAAGAAGAGACC. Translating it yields CASSQGQEET. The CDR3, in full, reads CASSQGQEETQYF.

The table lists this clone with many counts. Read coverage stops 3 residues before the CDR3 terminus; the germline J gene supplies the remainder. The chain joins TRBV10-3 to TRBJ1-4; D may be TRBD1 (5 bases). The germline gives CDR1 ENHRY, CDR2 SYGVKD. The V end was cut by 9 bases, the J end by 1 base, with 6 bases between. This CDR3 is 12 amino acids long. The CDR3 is CAIRGTNEKLFF. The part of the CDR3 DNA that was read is TGTGCCATAAGGGGAACTAATGAAAAA.

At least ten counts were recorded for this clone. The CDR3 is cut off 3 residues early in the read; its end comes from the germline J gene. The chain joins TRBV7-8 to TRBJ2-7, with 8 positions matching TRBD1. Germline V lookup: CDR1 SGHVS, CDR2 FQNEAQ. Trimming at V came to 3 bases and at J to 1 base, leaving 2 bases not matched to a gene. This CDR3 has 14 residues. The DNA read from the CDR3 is TGTGCCAGCAGCTTTACAGGGGGATCCTACGAG. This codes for CASSFTGGSYE. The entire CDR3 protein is CASSFTGGSYEQYF. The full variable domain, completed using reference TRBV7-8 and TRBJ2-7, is GAGVSQSPRYKVAKRGQDVALRCDPISGHVSLFWYQQALGQGPEFLTYFQNEAQLDKSGLPSDRFFAERPEGSVSTLKIQRTQQEDSAVYLCASSFTGGSYEQYFGPGTRLTVT.

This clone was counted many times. CDR3 residues: CASSYQERESIGELFF. The CDR3 DNA, read in part, is TGTGCCAGCAGCTACCAGGAGCGGGAGTCTATCGGGGAG. The V call is TRBV13, the J call TRBJ2-2, with TRBD2 matching over 8 bases. The CDR3 end is not reached by the read, which stops 3 residues before it; the germline J gene fills it in. Germline V CDR1 and CDR2: PRHDT, FYEKMQ (reference sequence). This CDR3 has 16 residues. The V gene end was trimmed by 4 bases and the J gene end by 7 bases; junction bases not matched to a gene: 11.

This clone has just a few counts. The covered CDR3 bases are TGTGCCAGCAGCCCGAGACTACAAGGAGATACC. Amino acids: CASSPRLQGDT. In full, the CDR3 reads CASSPRLQGDTYTF. The chain couples TRBV7-9 to TRBJ1-2; no clear D gene. The sequenced fragment ends 3 residues before the CDR3 boundary, so the rest is inferred from the germline J gene. CDR1 is SEHNR, CDR2 FQNEAQ, per germline (reference sequence). There are 14 residues in the CDR3.

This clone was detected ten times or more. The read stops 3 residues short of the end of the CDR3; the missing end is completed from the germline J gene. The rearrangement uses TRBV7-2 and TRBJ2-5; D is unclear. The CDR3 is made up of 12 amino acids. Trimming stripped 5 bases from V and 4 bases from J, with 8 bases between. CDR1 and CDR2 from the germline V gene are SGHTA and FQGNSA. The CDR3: CASSPGPETQYF. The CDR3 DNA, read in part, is TGTGCCAGCAGCCCCGGTCCAGAGACC.

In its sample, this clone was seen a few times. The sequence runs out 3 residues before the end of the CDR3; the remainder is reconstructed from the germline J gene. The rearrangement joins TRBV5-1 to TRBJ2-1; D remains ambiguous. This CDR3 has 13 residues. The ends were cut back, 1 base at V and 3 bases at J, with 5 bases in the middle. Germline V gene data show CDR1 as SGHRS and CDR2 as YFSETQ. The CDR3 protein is CASSLNFYNEQFF. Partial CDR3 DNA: TGCGCCAGCAGCTTGAACTTCTACAATGAG.

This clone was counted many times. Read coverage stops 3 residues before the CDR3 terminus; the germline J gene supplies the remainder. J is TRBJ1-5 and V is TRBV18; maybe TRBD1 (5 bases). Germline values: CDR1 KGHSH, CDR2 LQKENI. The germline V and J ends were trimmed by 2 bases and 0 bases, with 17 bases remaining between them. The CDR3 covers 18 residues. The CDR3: CASSPRTRTHYSNQPQHF. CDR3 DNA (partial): TGTGCCAGCTCACCAAGGACACGCACCCATTATAGCAATCAGCCC. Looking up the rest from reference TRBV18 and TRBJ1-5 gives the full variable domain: NAGVMQNPRHLVRRRGQEARLRCSPMKGHSHVYWYRQLPEEGLKFMVYLQKENIIDESGMPKERFSAEFPKEGPSILRIQQVVRGDSAAYFCASSPRTRTHYSNQPQHFGDGTRLSIL.

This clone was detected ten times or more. CDR3 in amino acids: CASRGGGVEAFF. Partial CDR3 DNA: TGTGCCAGCAGGGGGGGAGGGGTTGAA. The genes are TRBV11-2 and TRBJ1-1, with a tentative D call TRBD1 (5 bases). The sequenced fragment ends 3 residues before the CDR3 boundary, so the rest is inferred from the germline J gene. Trimming took off 6 bases at V and 7 bases at J, with 12 bases between the two ends. Germline lookup yields CDR1 SGHAT and CDR2 FQNNGV. The CDR3 has 12 residues.

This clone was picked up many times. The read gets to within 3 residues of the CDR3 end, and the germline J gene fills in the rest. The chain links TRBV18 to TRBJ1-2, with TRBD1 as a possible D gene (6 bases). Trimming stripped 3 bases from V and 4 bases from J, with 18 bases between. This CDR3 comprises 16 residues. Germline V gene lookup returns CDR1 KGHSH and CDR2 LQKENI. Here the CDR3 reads CASSPKTGPYGYGYTF. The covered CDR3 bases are TGTGCCAGCTCACCTAAGACAGGCCCCTATGGCTATGGC. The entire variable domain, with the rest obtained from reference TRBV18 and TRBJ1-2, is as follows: NAGVMQNPRHLVRRRGQEARLRCSPMKGHSHVYWYRQLPEEGLKFMVYLQKENIIDESGMPKERFSAEFPKEGPSILRIQQVVRGDSAAYFCASSPKTGPYGYGYTFGSGTRLTVV.

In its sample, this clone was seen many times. Incomplete CDR3 DNA: TGTGCCATTGCGGGGAGCGGGGGAACAGATACG. Its protein is CAIAGSGGTDT. Given in full, the CDR3 is CAIAGSGGTDTQYF. The chain combines TRBV10-3 with TRBJ2-3; TRBD2 matches at 8 bases. The sequenced fragment ends 3 residues before the CDR3 boundary, so the rest is inferred from the germline J gene. This CDR3 has 14 residues. Germline assignment: CDR1 ENHRY and CDR2 SYGVKD. V lost 9 bases to trimming and J lost 3 bases; unmatched junction nucleotides: 8.

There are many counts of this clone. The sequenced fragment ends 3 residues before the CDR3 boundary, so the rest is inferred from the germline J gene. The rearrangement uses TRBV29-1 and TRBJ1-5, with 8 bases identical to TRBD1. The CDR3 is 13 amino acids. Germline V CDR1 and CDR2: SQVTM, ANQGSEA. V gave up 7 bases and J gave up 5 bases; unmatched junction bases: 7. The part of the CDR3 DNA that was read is TGCAGCGCCCAGACAGGGGCCGATCAGCCC. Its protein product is CSAQTGADQP. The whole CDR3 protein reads CSAQTGADQPQHF.

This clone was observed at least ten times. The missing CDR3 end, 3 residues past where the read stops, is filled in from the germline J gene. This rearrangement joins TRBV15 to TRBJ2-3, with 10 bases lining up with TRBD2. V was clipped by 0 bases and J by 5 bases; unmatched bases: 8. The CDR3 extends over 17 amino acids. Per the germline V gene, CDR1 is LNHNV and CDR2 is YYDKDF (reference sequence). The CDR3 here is CATSRDQREGGIDTQYF. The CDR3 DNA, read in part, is TGTGCCACCAGCAGAGATCAGCGGGAGGGAGGGATAGATACG.

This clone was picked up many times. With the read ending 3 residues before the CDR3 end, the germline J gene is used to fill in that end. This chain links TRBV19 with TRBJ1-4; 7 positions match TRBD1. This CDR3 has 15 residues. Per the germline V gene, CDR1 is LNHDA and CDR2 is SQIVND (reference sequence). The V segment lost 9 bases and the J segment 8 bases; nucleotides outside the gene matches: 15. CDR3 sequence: CASNSNPGGNEKLFF. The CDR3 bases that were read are TGTGCCAGCAACTCGAATCCAGGGGGTAACGAAAAA.

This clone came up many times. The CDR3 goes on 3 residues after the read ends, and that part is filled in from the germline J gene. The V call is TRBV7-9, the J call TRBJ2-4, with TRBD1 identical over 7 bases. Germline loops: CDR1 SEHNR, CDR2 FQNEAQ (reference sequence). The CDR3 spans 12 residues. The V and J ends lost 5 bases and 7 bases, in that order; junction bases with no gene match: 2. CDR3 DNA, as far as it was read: TGTGCCAGCAGCCAGGGGGAGAACATT. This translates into CASSQGENI. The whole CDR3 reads CASSQGENIQYF.

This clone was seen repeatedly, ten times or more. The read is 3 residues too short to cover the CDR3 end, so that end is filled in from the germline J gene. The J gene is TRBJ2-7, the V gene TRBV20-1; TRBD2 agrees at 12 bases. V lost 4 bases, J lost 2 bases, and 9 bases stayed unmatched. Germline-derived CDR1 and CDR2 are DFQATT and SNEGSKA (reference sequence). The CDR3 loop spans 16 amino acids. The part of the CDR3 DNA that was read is TGCAGTGCTAAGCCCCGACTAGCGGGAGCTACCTACGAG. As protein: CSAKPRLAGATYE. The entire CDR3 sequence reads CSAKPRLAGATYEQYF.

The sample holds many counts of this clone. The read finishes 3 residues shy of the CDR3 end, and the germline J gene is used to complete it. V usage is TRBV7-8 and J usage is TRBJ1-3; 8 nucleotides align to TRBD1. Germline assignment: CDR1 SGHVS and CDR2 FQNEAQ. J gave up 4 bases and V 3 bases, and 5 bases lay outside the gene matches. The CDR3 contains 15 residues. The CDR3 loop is CASSFMGTGGNTIYF. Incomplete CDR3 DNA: TGTGCCAGCAGCTTTATGGGGACAGGAGGAAACACC. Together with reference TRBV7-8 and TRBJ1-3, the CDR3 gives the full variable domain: GAGVSQSPRYKVAKRGQDVALRCDPISGHVSLFWYQQALGQGPEFLTYFQNEAQLDKSGLPSDRFFAERPEGSVSTLKIQRTQQEDSAVYLCASSFMGTGGNTIYFGEGSWLTVV.

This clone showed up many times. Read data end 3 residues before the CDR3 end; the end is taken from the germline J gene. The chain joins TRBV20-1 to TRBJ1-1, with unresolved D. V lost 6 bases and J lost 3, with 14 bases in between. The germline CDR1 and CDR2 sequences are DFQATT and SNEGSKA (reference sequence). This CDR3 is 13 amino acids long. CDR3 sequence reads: CSAWSNGDTEAFF. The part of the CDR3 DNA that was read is TGCAGTGCCTGGAGCAACGGGGACACTGAA.

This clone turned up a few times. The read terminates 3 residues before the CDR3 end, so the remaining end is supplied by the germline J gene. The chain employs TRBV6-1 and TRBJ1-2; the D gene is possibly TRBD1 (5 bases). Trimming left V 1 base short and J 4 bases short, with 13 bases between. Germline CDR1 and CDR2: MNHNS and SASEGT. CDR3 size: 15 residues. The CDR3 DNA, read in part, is TGTGCCAGCAGTGAAGGGTCAGGGTACGGCTATGGC. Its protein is CASSEGSGYGYG. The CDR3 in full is CASSEGSGYGYGYTF.

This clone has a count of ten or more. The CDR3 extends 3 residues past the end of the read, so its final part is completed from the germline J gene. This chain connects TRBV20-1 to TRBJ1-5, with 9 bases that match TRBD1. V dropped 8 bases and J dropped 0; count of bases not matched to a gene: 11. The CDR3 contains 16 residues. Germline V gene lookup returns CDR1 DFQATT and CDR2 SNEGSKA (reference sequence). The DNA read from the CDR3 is TGCAGTCTCTTGGGACAGGGCTTTGATAGCAATCAGCCC. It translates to CSLLGQGFDSNQP. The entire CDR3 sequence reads CSLLGQGFDSNQPQHF.

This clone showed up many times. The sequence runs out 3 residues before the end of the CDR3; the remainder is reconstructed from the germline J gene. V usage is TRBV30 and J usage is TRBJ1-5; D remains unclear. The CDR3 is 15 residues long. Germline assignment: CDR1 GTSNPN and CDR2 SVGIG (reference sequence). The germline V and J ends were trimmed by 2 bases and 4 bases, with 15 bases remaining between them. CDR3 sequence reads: CAWSYRTAGNQPQHF. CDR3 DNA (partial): TGTGCCTGGAGTTACCGGACGGCGGGAAATCAGCCC.